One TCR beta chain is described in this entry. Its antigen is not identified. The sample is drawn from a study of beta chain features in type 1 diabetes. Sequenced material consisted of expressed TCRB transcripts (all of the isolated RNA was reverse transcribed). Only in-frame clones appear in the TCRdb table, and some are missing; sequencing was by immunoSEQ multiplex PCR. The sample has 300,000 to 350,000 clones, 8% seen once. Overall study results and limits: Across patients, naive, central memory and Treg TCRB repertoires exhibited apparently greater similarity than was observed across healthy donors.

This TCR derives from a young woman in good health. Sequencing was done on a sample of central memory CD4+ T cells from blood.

Written as DNA, the CDR3 is TGTGCCAGCAGCTTAAGGACTAGCGGGAGTCGGAGCTACGAGCAGTACTTC. This sequence encodes CASSLRTSGSRSYEQYF. The rearrangement uses TRBV11-2 and TRBJ2-7; 13 nucleotides align to TRBD2. V trimming: 2 bases; J trimming: 3 bases; junction bases outside the gene matches: 7. The CDR3 has 17 residues. Germline CDR1 reads SGHAT; CDR2 reads FQNNGV.